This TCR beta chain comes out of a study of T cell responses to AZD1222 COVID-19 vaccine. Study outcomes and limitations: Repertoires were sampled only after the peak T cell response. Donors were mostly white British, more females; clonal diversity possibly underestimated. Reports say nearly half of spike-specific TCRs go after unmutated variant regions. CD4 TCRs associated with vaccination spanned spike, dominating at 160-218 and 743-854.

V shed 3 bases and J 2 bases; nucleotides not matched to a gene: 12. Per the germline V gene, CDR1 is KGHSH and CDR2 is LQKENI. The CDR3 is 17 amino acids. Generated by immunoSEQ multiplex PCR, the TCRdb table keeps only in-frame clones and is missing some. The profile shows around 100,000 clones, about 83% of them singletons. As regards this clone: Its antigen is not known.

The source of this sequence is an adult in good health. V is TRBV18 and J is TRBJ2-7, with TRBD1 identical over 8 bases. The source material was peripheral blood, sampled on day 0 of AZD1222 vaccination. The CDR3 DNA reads TGTGCCAGCTCACCCCTCCGGCCCGGGACAGGTGCCTACGAGCAGTACTTC. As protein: CASSPLRPGTGAYEQYF.